The 31 T cell receptor beta chains listed next were all sequenced from one sample in a study of tumor-infiltrating lymphocytes in primary liver carcinoma. Co-extraction of both nucleic acids (RNA and DNA) used roughly 18-34 mg of unsorted bulk tissue. With a constant-region primer, TCR beta cDNA was made from around 520 ng of total RNA. Sequencing libraries for TCR beta derived from three nested multiplex PCR rounds that used slightly modified ARM-PCR. Both of the initial two PCR rounds ran for about 9 cycles and employed TRBV1-TRBV30 forward primers alongside a C-beta reverse primer. MiXCR, run by TCRdb on the multiplex PCR reads, gives a single entry per CDR3 protein. The repertoire holds some 50,000 distinct CDR3 sequences, about three quarters seen once, with less than 35% in the top ten. Sequences were obtained from liver tumor tissue from sampling region 5. Noted subset: tumor region T5, tumor centre. These receptors came from a man aged 40-50 years with primary liver carcinoma and hepatitis B virus infection.

Comments on this clonotype: An end of the junction differs from the germline gene, which may be a read error. This chain links TRBV28 with TRBJ2-1; no clear D. The CDR3 has 12 amino acids. The germline V gene has CDR1 MDHEN and CDR2 SYDVKM. The CDR3 region has the DNA TGTGTCAGCAGTTTATTCTACAATAAGCAGTTCTTC. It encodes CVSSLFYNKQFF.

This clonotype showed up many times. One junction end disagrees with the germline gene, perhaps due to a read error. This rearrangement joins TRBV29-1 to TRBJ2-1, with 7 positions matching TRBD2. Germline V lookup: CDR1 SQVTM, CDR2 ANQGSEA. CDR3 size: 17 residues. The chain's CDR3 is CSVEDRLAVWGNNEQFF. CDR3 bases: TGCAGCGTGGAAGACAGACTAGCAGTATGGGGTAACAATGAGCAGTTCTTC.

Comments on this clonotype: Given the absence of the conserved phenylalanine or tryptophan at the CDR3 end, a read error is likely. V gene TRBV6-6 combines with J gene TRBJ1-1; D uncertain. Germline V gene data show CDR1 as MNHNY and CDR2 as SVGAGI (reference sequence). V was shortened by 6 bases and J by 4 bases, with 12 bases between the two germline ends. This CDR3 region has 13 residues. CDR3 region: CASRQSMSTEAFV. In nucleotides, the CDR3 is TGTGCCAGCAGGCAGAGCATGAGCACTGAAGCTTTCGTT.

This clonotype was seen a handful of times. This may stem from a read error, because a much larger clone lies one nucleotide away. This chain connects TRBV5-4 to TRBJ2-2; 8 nucleotides match TRBD2. V gave up 3 bases and J gave up 7 bases; unmatched junction bases: 11. This CDR3 contains 16 residues. Per germline, CDR1 SGHNT and CDR2 YYREEE (reference sequence). DNA for the CDR3: TGTGCCAGCAGCTCGGAGGGCGGGGGGCGAGGCGGGGAGCTGTTTTTT. Translation gives CASSSEGGGRGGELFF.

The rearrangement uses TRBV11-2 and TRBJ2-7; D may be TRBD2 (6 bases). CDR1 is SGHAT and CDR2 is FQNNGV in the germline V gene. CDR3 size: 14 residues. Trimming removed 4 bases from V and 4 bases from J, with 14 bases in between. CDR3 nucleotide sequence: TGTGCCAGCAGCTCTGACGGGGGTTGGTACGAGCAGTACTTC. Translation gives CASSSDGGWYEQYF.

Notes on this clonotype: One end of the junction fails to match germline, which may point to a read error. The J gene is TRBJ1-2, the V gene TRBV10-2; D remains ambiguous. The CDR3 has 13 residues. Germline-derived CDR1 and CDR2 are WSHSY and SAAADI. CDR3 amino acids: CASSRSLDFGYTF. CDR3 DNA sequence: TGTGCCAGCAGCAGGTCTCTGGACTTTGGCTACACCTTC.

This clonotype appeared a few times. A much larger clone differs by one base, so this may be a read error. The rearrangement joins TRBV12-3 or TRBV12-4 to TRBJ2-7; 7 nucleotides agree with TRBD2. This CDR3 is built from 15 residues. The CDR3 coding sequence is TGTGCCGGCAGTTTAAGCGGGATTGTCCCCCACGAGCAGTACTTC. It yields the protein CAGSLSGIVPHEQYF.

About this clonotype: This sequence may be a read error, since a much larger clone differs from it by one base. J is TRBJ2-3 and V is TRBV7-8, with D uncertain. Germline CDR1 reads SGHVS; CDR2 reads FQNEAQ. The CDR3 runs to 16 residues. For the CDR3, the DNA is TGTGCCAGCAGCTTAGTTGGTGGCTATAGCACAGATACGCGGTATTTT. Translation gives CASSLVGGYSTDTRYF.

Note on this clonotype: Since the CDR3 does not end with the conserved phenylalanine or tryptophan, this likely comes from a read error. The CDR3 loop reads CASSYRKNTEAFI. CDR3 bases: TGCGCCAGCAGCTACAGGAAGAACACTGAAGCTTTCATT. The chain recombines TRBV4-1 with TRBJ1-1, with D possibly matching TRBD1 (5 bases). This CDR3 has 13 residues. Trimming cost V 5 bases and J 1 base, with 8 bases left between them. The V gene's germline CDR1 is MGHRA and CDR2 YSYEKL.

In regard to this clonotype: At one of its ends the junction is not consistent with the germline gene, which may arise from a read error. This sequence joins TRBV11-2 and TRBJ2-1; 7 bases are a match to TRBD1. The CDR3 runs 15 residues. Germline CDR1 and CDR2: SGHAT and FQNNGV. The CDR3 spells CTSSLVTGAHNEQFF. The CDR3 bases are TGTACCAGCAGCTTAGTTACAGGGGCCCACAATGAGCAGTTCTTT.

This clonotype was detected many times. This sequence joins TRBV7-8 and TRBJ1-6, with TRBD1 as a possible D gene (6 bases). The CDR3 contains 15 residues. From germline, CDR1 is SGHVS and CDR2 FQNEAQ. The V gene lost 5 bases and the J gene lost 7 bases, with 15 bases spanning the gap. The CDR3 sequence: CASSIQGRENSPLHF. The CDR3 DNA is TGTGCCAGCAGCATCCAGGGGAGGGAGAATTCACCCCTCCACTTT.

Concerning this clonotype itself: This CDR3 fails to terminate in the conserved phenylalanine or tryptophan, so it likely reflects a read error. The chain carries TRBV12-3 or TRBV12-4 and TRBJ2-7; a possible D gene is TRBD1 (6 bases). This CDR3 comprises 13 residues. CDR3 sequence (DNA): TGTGACAGCACCCGACAGGAATACTACGAGCAGTACTTA. It encodes CDSTRQEYYEQYL.

Turning to this clonotype: The junction does not match germline at one end; this may be a read error. V and J are TRBV11-2 and TRBJ2-1, with 9 bases fitting TRBD2. CDR1 and CDR2 from the germline V gene are SGHAT and FQNNGV. The length of the CDR3 is 16 residues. Written as DNA, the CDR3 is TGTGCCGGCAGCTTATGTAGTAGCGGGAGCTCTTATGAGCAGTTCTTC. It yields the protein CAGSLCSSGSSYEQFF.

The chain has TRBV20-1 and TRBJ2-1; tentative D call: TRBD2 (5 bases). Trimming stripped 0 bases from V and 2 bases from J, with 14 bases between. CDR1 and CDR2 from the germline V gene are DFQATT and SNEGSKA (reference sequence). The CDR3 covers 16 residues. CDR3 amino acids: CSARDPNGNAYNEQFF. CDR3 nucleotide sequence: TGCAGTGCTAGAGATCCCAACGGGAACGCCTACAATGAGCAGTTCTTC.

A remark on this clonotype: A much bigger clone sits one base away, suggesting this may be a read error. V and J are TRBV2 and TRBJ1-5; the D gene is possibly TRBD1 (5 bases). CDR3 length equals 13 residues. Deletions cut 8 bases from V and 5 bases from J, with 13 bases between. Germline V lookup: CDR1 SNHLY, CDR2 FYNNEI. Written as DNA, the CDR3 is TGTGCCAGCTGTGTTCAGGGTTATCAGCCCCAGCATTTT. This translates into CASCVQGYQPQHF.

For this clonotype: One end of the junction does not line up with germline, which may come from a read error. This chain joins TRBV11-2 and TRBJ2-7; D tentatively fits TRBD1 or TRBD2 (5 bases each). The germline gives CDR1 SGHAT, CDR2 FQNNGV. The CDR3 consists of 15 residues. The CDR3 sequence: CANSQYSGRGYKQYF. The CDR3 DNA is TGTGCCAACAGCCAATATTCGGGAAGGGGCTACAAGCAGTACTTC.

Turning to this clonotype: At one boundary the junction diverges from the germline segment, which might be a read error. The chain joins TRBV6-5 to TRBJ1-2; D unclear. The CDR3 has 13 residues. Germline V gene lookup returns CDR1 MNHEY and CDR2 SVGAGI. CDR3 region: CASGKDKRYDYTF. The CDR3, as DNA: TGTGCCAGCGGTAAAGACAAGCGTTATGACTACACCTTC.

This clonotype has more than one count but fewer than ten. Germline is not matched at one junction end, which may reflect a read error. The chain employs TRBV7-8 and TRBJ1-5; D remains ambiguous. This CDR3 has 15 amino acids. Germline CDR1 and CDR2: SGHVS and FQNEAQ. The CDR3, as DNA: TGTGCCAGCAGCTCCCGGGAGCGTAGCTATCAGCCCCAGCATTTT. Residues: CASSSRERSYQPQHF.

Worth noting for this clonotype: A read error is likely, as this CDR3 ends without the conserved phenylalanine or tryptophan. The gene calls are TRBV29-1 and TRBJ2-1; D perhaps matches TRBD1 (5 bases). The CDR3 loop spans 12 amino acids. CDR1 is SQVTM, CDR2 ANQGSEA, per germline. Trimming took 4 bases from V and 4 from J, leaving 8 bases between them. CDR3 DNA sequence: TGCAGCGTTGTGACAGAGTACAATGAGCAGTTCTAC. This sequence encodes CSVVTEYNEQFY.

The chain links TRBV29-1 to TRBJ2-2, with D unclear. The CDR3 length is 12 residues. V lost 6 bases, J lost 4 bases, and 9 bases lay in between. Germline CDR1 is SQVTM and CDR2 is ANQGSEA. CDR3 in DNA: TGCAGCGTCGTGCTCCCCACCGGGGAGCTGTTTTTT. This gives the protein CSVVLPTGELFF.

In regard to this clonotype: Because the CDR3 is missing its conserved closing phenylalanine or tryptophan, this is likely a read error. V gene TRBV11-2 combines with J gene TRBJ2-7, with D unclear. Trimming shortened V by 2 bases and J by 9 bases, and 14 bases separated the two germline ends. The CDR3 runs to 13 residues. Germline V CDR1 and CDR2: SGHAT, FQNNGV. The CDR3 DNA reads as TGTGCCAGCAGCTTAAGTGGGCTAGTGTCGCAGTACTTA. Encoded protein: CASSLSGLVSQYL.

For this clonotype: A read error is likely, as this CDR3 ends without the conserved phenylalanine or tryptophan. The chain carries TRBV12-3 or TRBV12-4 and TRBJ2-5; D is perhaps TRBD2 (6 bases). V lost 3 bases to trimming and J lost 8 bases, with 16 bases between them. The CDR3 contains 14 residues. The CDR3 loop reads CASSLTRDSSTQYL. The DNA of the CDR3 is TGTGCCAGCAGTTTGACCAGGGACTCTAGCACCCAGTACTTA.

In its sample, this clonotype was seen a few times. CDR3 loop: CASSSTGFDNSPLHF. The CDR3 DNA follows: TGTGCCAGCAGCTCGACAGGGTTCGATAATTCACCCCTCCACTTT. The chain recombines TRBV7-3 with TRBJ1-6; 7 bases map to TRBD1. Germline CDR1 reads SGHTA; CDR2 reads FQGTGA. The ends lost 4 bases at V and 5 bases at J; junction bases unmatched: 5. The CDR3 has 15 residues.

This clonotype was detected ten times or more. The chain employs TRBV4-1 and TRBJ2-7; 7 bases line up with TRBD2. Trimming cost V 1 base and J 3 bases; bases outside gene matches: 9. Germline V gene sequence: CDR1 MGHRA, CDR2 YSYEKL. The CDR3 is 16 residues long. DNA for the CDR3: TGCGCCAGCAGCCAAGTAAGAGCGGGACCCAACTACGAGCAGTACTTC. Amino acid sequence: CASSQVRAGPNYEQYF.

A remark on this clonotype: The conserved closing phenylalanine or tryptophan is absent in this CDR3, likely reflecting a read error. The chain joins TRBV6-2 or TRBV6-3 to TRBJ1-1; 7 bases match TRBD1. Germline V gene lookup returns CDR1 MNHEY and CDR2 SVGEGT. The CDR3 extends over 13 amino acids. After removal of 7 bases from V and 4 bases from J, the junction contained 6 bases not matched to a gene. CDR3 protein: CASTSAGGTEAFL. CDR3 coding DNA: TGTGCCAGCACCTCTGCAGGGGGCACTGAAGCTTTCTTA.

This clonotype was counted many times. The chain combines TRBV6-2 or TRBV6-3 with TRBJ2-7; 9 nucleotides line up with TRBD2. Germline V gene sequence: CDR1 MNHEY, CDR2 SVGEGT. CDR3 size: 17 residues. Trimming took 0 bases from V and 1 from J; bases not matched to a gene: 7. CDR3 residues: CASSYSPYSGRSYEQYF. CDR3 bases: TGTGCCAGCAGTTACTCCCCCTATAGCGGGAGATCCTACGAGCAGTACTTC.

This clonotype was seen repeatedly, ten times or more. This chain connects TRBV5-5 to TRBJ2-1; 11 positions agree with TRBD2. Germline CDR1 SGHKS, CDR2 YYEKEE (reference sequence). Trimming at V came to 0 bases and at J to 9 bases, leaving 2 bases not matched to a gene. The CDR3 runs 14 residues. The CDR3 nucleotides are TGTGCCAGCAGCTTGGTTGGACTAGCGGGTGAGCAGTTCTTC. Translating gives CASSLVGLAGEQFF. The whole variable domain, remainder taken from reference TRBV5-5 and TRBJ2-1, is DAGVTQSPTHLIKTRGQQVTLRCSPISGHKSVSWYQQVLGQGPQFIFQYYEKEERGRGNFPDRFSARQFPNYSSELNVNALLLGDSALYLCASSLVGLAGEQFFGPGTRLTVL.

This clonotype is deemed medium-sized (0.01 to 0.1%). The chain has TRBV10-3 and TRBJ2-1; 9 bases are a match to TRBD2. Per the germline V gene, CDR1 is ENHRY and CDR2 is SYGVKD. This CDR3 contains 14 residues. V was clipped by 3 bases and J by 8 bases; unmatched bases: 5. The CDR3 region has the DNA TGTGCCATCAGTGATAGAGGCGGGGGGGATGAGCAGTTCTTC. The encoded protein is CAISDRGGGDEQFF.

This clonotype was picked up many times. The chain is built from TRBV29-1 and TRBJ2-2; 9 bases align to TRBD1. V lost 7 bases and J lost 5; bases outside the gene matches: 2. The germline gives CDR1 SQVTM, CDR2 ANQGSEA. CDR3 length equals 12 residues. The CDR3 protein is CSGGQGTGELFF. The CDR3 DNA reads TGCAGCGGGGGACAGGGAACCGGGGAGCTGTTTTTT.

The rearrangement uses TRBV21-1 and TRBJ1-3; no check of the table's D call, TRBD1, against the DNA was made. TRBV21-1 constitutes a pseudogene. The CDR3 is 15 amino acids. The CDR3 bases are TGTGCCAGCAGCAACCCTAATTGGGGGCGGAACACCATATATTTT. Protein: CASSNPNWGRNTIYF.

As to this clonotype: Germline and junction disagree at one end, which may indicate a read error. The chain carries TRBV20-1 and TRBJ2-1; tentative D call: TRBD2 (5 bases). CDR1 is DFQATT and CDR2 is SNEGSKA in the germline V gene (reference sequence). This CDR3 contains 13 residues. The CDR3 is CSTPYPEGNEQFF. The CDR3 DNA reads as TGCAGTACTCCTTACCCCGAGGGCAATGAACAGTTCTTC.